One sample yielded the 13 T cell receptor beta chains listed below, sequenced in a study of a mutant IDH1 vaccine in newly diagnosed glioma. This sample's time point: week 11, during vaccination. Topical imiquimod accompanied each vaccine dose, which consisted of 300 ug of mutant IDH1 20-mer peptide. For these TCRs, the target antigens are not known. Profiling relied on immunoSEQ multiplex PCR, and the TCRdb table lists in-frame clones only, not all of them. This sample has 95,000 to 120,000 clones; almost 90% occur once, and the top ten carry 0.55% to 0.7%. The sample in question was PBMCs, obtained from a glioma patient whose treatment included an IDH1 peptide vaccine. Every receptor here comes from a woman aged 45-65 years with glioma.

The chain is built from TRBV27 and TRBJ2-2; D may correspond to TRBD1 or TRBD2 (6 bases each). Trimming left V 6 bases short and J 1 base short, with 18 bases between. Germline V gene sequence: CDR1 MNHEY, CDR2 SMNVEV (reference sequence). The CDR3 totals 17 residues. The CDR3 coding sequence is TGTGCCAGCAGCCTTCTGGGGGGCGCCCAGAACACCGGGGAGCTGTTTTTT. Translated, it gives CASSLLGGAQNTGELFF.

This chain links TRBV9 with TRBJ2-1; 9 nucleotides line up with TRBD2. CDR3 length: 15 residues. Germline assignment: CDR1 SGDLS and CDR2 YYNGEE. V trimming: 2 bases; J trimming: 4 bases; junction bases outside the gene matches: 4. CDR3 protein: CASSVASGIYNEQFF. The CDR3 DNA reads as TGTGCCAGCAGCGTCGCTAGCGGGATATACAATGAGCAGTTCTTC.

The CDR3 spells CSVEDRSLRGYTF. The CDR3 DNA sequence: TGCAGCGTTGAAGATCGGTCCTTACGTGGCTACACCTTC. This chain joins TRBV29-1 and TRBJ1-2; no reliable D call. The length of the CDR3 is 13 residues. V lost 0 bases and J 7 bases, leaving 12 bases between the germline ends. Per germline, CDR1 SQVTM and CDR2 ANQGSEA.

CDR3 DNA: TGCGCCAGCAGCTTTAGCGGTCGCTCCTACGAGCAGTACTTC. Translation: CASSFSGRSYEQYF. The V and J genes are TRBV5-1 and TRBJ2-7, with D maybe TRBD2 (6 bases). The CDR3 consists of 14 residues. Germline CDR1 SGHRS, CDR2 YFSETQ. Between the trimmed V and J ends, which lost 2 bases and 0 bases, there was a span of 9 bases.

This clone was counted a few times. The CDR3 spells CAWSVGFGGYTF. CDR3 coding DNA: TGTGCCTGGAGTGTGGGCTTCGGGGGCTACACCTTC. The rearrangement joins TRBV30 to TRBJ1-2; no definite D call. CDR3 length equals 12 residues. The V and J ends lost 0 bases and 8 bases respectively, with 10 bases between them. Germline assignment: CDR1 GTSNPN and CDR2 SVGIG (reference sequence). Looking up the rest from reference TRBV30 and TRBJ1-2 gives the full variable domain: SQTIHQWPATLVQPVGSPLSLECTVEGTSNPNLYWYRQAAGRGLQLLFYSVGIGQISSEVPQNLSASRPQDRQFILSSKKLLLSDSGFYLCAWSVGFGGYTFGSGTRLTVV.

The chain has TRBV27 and TRBJ2-4; 8 nucleotides align to TRBD2. The germline V gene encodes CDR1 MNHEY and CDR2 SMNVEV (reference sequence). V lost 5 bases to trimming and J lost 7 bases; unmatched junction nucleotides: 7. The CDR3 has 14 residues. The CDR3 DNA is TGTGCCAGCAGTCCTCGGCGGGAGGCTAACATTCAGTACTTC. Its protein product is CASSPRREANIQYF.

The CDR3: CASSLGQFNEQFF. CDR3 nucleotide sequence: TGTGCCAGCAGTCTGGGACAGTTCAATGAGCAGTTCTTC. This rearrangement joins TRBV6-5 to TRBJ2-1, with 7 bases aligning to TRBD1. After removal of 5 bases from V and 6 bases from J, the junction contained 4 bases not matched to a gene. The CDR3 extends over 13 amino acids. Germline CDR1 MNHEY, CDR2 SVGAGI.

The chain couples TRBV5-1 to TRBJ2-3; 7 nucleotides agree with TRBD1. V lost 6 bases, J lost 2 bases, and 9 bases stayed unmatched. The CDR3 length is 15 residues. The germline gives CDR1 SGHRS, CDR2 YFSETQ. CDR3 nucleotides: TGCGCCAGCACTCTTGGACAGGCCTACACAGATACGCAGTATTTT. This translates into CASTLGQAYTDTQYF. Together with reference TRBV5-1 and TRBJ2-3, the CDR3 gives the full variable domain: KAGVTQTPRYLIKTRGQQVTLSCSPISGHRSVSWYQQTPGQGLQFLFEYFSETQRNKGNFPGRFSGRQFSNSRSEMNVSTLELGDSALYLCASTLGQAYTDTQYFGPGTRLTVL.

The rearrangement uses TRBV4-2 and TRBJ2-7; the D is unclear. This CDR3 comprises 12 residues. Trimming removed 1 base at V and 3 bases at J, with 4 bases between. Germline V CDR1 and CDR2: LGHNA, YNFKEQ. CDR3 region: CASSQGYYEQYF. The CDR3 nucleotides read TGTGCCAGCAGCCAAGGGTACTACGAGCAGTACTTC.

The rearrangement links TRBV30 to TRBJ2-5; 9 positions match TRBD2. The J call could be wrong; TRBJ2-7 is a better fit for the DNA end. Germline V lookup: CDR1 GTSNPN, CDR2 SVGIG (reference sequence). This CDR3 comprises 13 residues. This CDR3 is CAWASGILSEQYF. The DNA for the CDR3 is TGTGCCTGGGCTAGCGGGATATTATCCGAGCAGTACTTC.

The chain carries TRBV15 and TRBJ1-4; D gene unclear. This CDR3 contains 14 residues. Germline V gene data show CDR1 as LNHNV and CDR2 as YYDKDF (reference sequence). Trimming removed 3 bases at V and 2 bases at J, with 7 bases between. CDR3 protein: CATSRVATNEKLFF. DNA for the CDR3: TGTGCCACCAGCAGGGTCGCGACTAATGAAAAACTGTTTTTT.

This chain joins TRBV5-4 and TRBJ1-4, with a tentative D call TRBD1 (5 bases). Germline assignment: CDR1 SGHNT and CDR2 YYREEE (reference sequence). Trimming stripped 4 bases from V and 10 bases from J, with 20 bases between. This CDR3 has 15 amino acids. The CDR3 here is CASSTRDGPTRKLFF. CDR3 nucleotides: TGTGCCAGCAGCACCCGGGACGGCCCCACGAGAAAACTGTTTTTT.

This chain joins TRBV19 and TRBJ1-5, with D possibly TRBD1 on 5 matching bases. Germline CDR1 LNHDA, CDR2 SQIVND (reference sequence). V was cut by 5 bases and J by 0 bases, with 11 bases left in between. CDR3 length equals 15 residues. In DNA form, the CDR3 reads TGTGCCAGTAGTCCCGGAAGGGGTAGCAATCAGCCCCAGCATTTT. This sequence encodes CASSPGRGSNQPQHF.